One and the same sample provided the 15 T cell receptor beta chains below, sequenced in a study of regulatory T cells in long-lasting Graves disease. Libraries of TCR beta came from iRepertoire HTBI primers plus Arm-PCR of CDR3 regions. MiXCR, run by TCRdb on the multiplex PCR reads, gives a single entry per CDR3 protein. The sample contains more than 300,000 distinct CDR3 sequences, 16% of which appear only once. Stated time point: newly diagnosed GD, antithyroid drugs for less than 3 months. After RNA was extracted from PBMCs, the TCR library was made from it. The data also belong to a second study, concerning T cells in Graves' hyperthyroidism and ophthalmopathy.

Sequenced material: peripheral blood mononuclear cells (PBMCs), taken at new diagnosis, from a patient treated with antithyroid drugs. Source of these receptors: a woman between 18 and 30 years old with Graves disease.

This clonotype has at least ten counts. The rearrangement joins TRBV27 to TRBJ2-7; TRBD1 agrees at 9 bases. V lost 4 bases and J lost 6; bases outside the gene matches: 16. Germline V gives CDR1 MNHEY, CDR2 SMNVEV (reference sequence). There are 17 residues in the CDR3. The CDR3 is CASSSYPPGQGSSEQYF. CDR3 nucleotides: TGTGCCAGCAGTTCCTACCCCCCGGGACAGGGTTCTTCCGAGCAGTACTTC.

This clonotype was seen ten or more times. This chain links TRBV7-8 with TRBJ1-4; no reliable D call. The CDR3 covers 17 residues. V shed 0 bases and J shed 3 bases, with 14 bases lying between them. Germline V CDR1 and CDR2: SGHVS, FQNEAQ. The CDR3 loop reads CASSLAQILRANEKLFF. The CDR3, as DNA: TGTGCCAGCAGCTTAGCACAGATTCTAAGGGCTAATGAAAAACTGTTTTTT.

V and J are TRBV7-2 and TRBJ2-1; D remains ambiguous. This CDR3 spans 12 amino acids. The V gene's germline CDR1 is SGHTA and CDR2 FQGNSA. Between the trimmed V and J ends, which lost 6 bases and 10 bases, there was a span of 13 bases. CDR3 sequence reads: CASRKEPLEQFF. CDR3 nucleotides: TGTGCCAGCAGAAAAGAGCCTCTGGAGCAGTTCTTC. The full variable domain, in which reference TRBV7-2 and TRBJ2-1 provide the parts outside the CDR3, is GAGVSQSPSNKVTEKGKDVELRCDPISGHTALYWYRQSLGQGLEFLIYFQGNSAPDKSGLPSDRFSAERTGGSVSTLTIQRTQQEDSAVYLCASRKEPLEQFFGPGTRLTVL.

With respect to this clonotype: Being one base from a much bigger clone, this may be a read error. The chain recombines TRBV29-1 with TRBJ2-5; TRBD2 agrees at 11 bases. From germline, CDR1 is SQVTM and CDR2 ANQGSEA. CDR3 size: 15 residues. The CDR3 nucleotides read TGCAGCGCCCACCGACTAGCGGGGAGCAAAGAGACCCAGTGCTTC. Protein sequence: CSAHRLAGSKETQCF. Filled out from reference TRBV29-1 and TRBJ2-5, the complete variable domain reads SAVISQKPSRDICQRGTSLTIQCQVDSQVTMMFWYRQQPGQSLTLIATANQGSEATYESGFVIDKFPISRPNLTFSTLTVSNMSPEDSSIYLCSAHRLAGSKETQCFGPGTRLLVL.

V usage is TRBV2 and J usage is TRBJ1-5; 12 bases align to TRBD1. Germline-derived CDR1 and CDR2 are SNHLY and FYNNEI. The CDR3 extends over 17 amino acids. The V segment lost 5 bases and the J segment 6 bases; nucleotides outside the gene matches: 11. The CDR3 region has the DNA TGTGCCAGCAGTTTGTCCGGGACAGGGGGCCTCCTTCAGCCCCAGCATTTT. Amino acid sequence: CASSLSGTGGLLQPQHF.

This clonotype was seen just once. The chain employs TRBV5-1 and TRBJ2-3, with 13 bases lining up with TRBD2. J gave up 4 bases and V 4 bases, and 6 bases lay outside the gene matches. Germline V CDR1 and CDR2: SGHRS, YFSETQ. The CDR3 spans 16 residues. The CDR3 region is CASSQGLAGLADTQYF. CDR3 DNA sequence: TGCGCCAGCAGCCAGGGACTAGCGGGGTTGGCAGATACGCAGTATTTT.

CDR3 residues: CASSYSGLAADTQYF. The CDR3 DNA follows: TGTGCCAGCAGTTACTCCGGACTAGCGGCAGATACGCAGTATTTT. This chain links TRBV6-5 with TRBJ2-3; 10 bases map to TRBD2. The CDR3 totals 15 residues. From germline, CDR1 is MNHEY and CDR2 SVGAGI. The ends lost 0 bases at V and 4 bases at J; junction bases unmatched: 1.

This clonotype was seen more than once but under ten times. The rearrangement uses TRBV5-1 and TRBJ2-2; the match to TRBD2 covers 8 bases. The length of the CDR3 is 16 residues. The junction had 5 bases not matched to a gene; V was cut back by 2 bases and J by 2 bases. The V gene's germline CDR1 is SGHRS and CDR2 YFSETQ. The CDR3 bases are TGCGCCAGCAGCTTTCGTCGGGGGGGCAACACCGGGGAGCTGTTTTTT. This gives the protein CASSFRRGGNTGELFF.

The table lists this clonotype with a few counts. This may arise from a read error, as a much more abundant clone is one base away. The gene calls are TRBV6-5 and TRBJ1-1; D unclear. This CDR3 is built from 12 residues. Germline-derived CDR1 and CDR2 are MNHEY and SVGAGI. V lost 2 bases to trimming and J lost 0 bases, with 1 base between them. The CDR3 region is CASSYVNTEAFF. The CDR3, as DNA: TGTGCCAGCAGTTACGTGAACACTGAAGCTTTCTTT.

This clonotype showed up just a few times. The rearrangement links TRBV6-1 to TRBJ2-6; D gene unclear. Germline-derived CDR1 and CDR2 are MNHNS and SASEGT. CDR3 length: 19 residues. Trimming cost V 6 bases and J 1 base, with 22 bases left between them. CDR3 sequence (DNA): TGTGCCAGCAGCCCTGACGGCGTAGTGCTCGGGTCTGGGGCCAACGTCCTGACTTTC. It codes for CASSPDGVVLGSGANVLTF.

This clonotype has a count of ten or more. CDR3 loop: CASSPIGTGVYGYTF. As DNA, the CDR3 is TGTGCCAGCAGCCCAATCGGGACAGGTGTCTATGGCTACACCTTC. This chain joins TRBV28 and TRBJ1-2; 8 nucleotides line up with TRBD1. The CDR3 has 15 residues. Per the germline V gene, CDR1 is MDHEN and CDR2 is SYDVKM. V was pared by 6 bases and J by 4 bases, with 10 bases of the junction left unmatched.

This clonotype was seen repeatedly, ten times or more. This sequence joins TRBV10-1 and TRBJ1-2; no clear D. The CDR3 contains 9 residues. Germline V gene sequence: CDR1 WNHNN, CDR2 SYGVQD (reference sequence). Trimming removed 8 bases at V and 9 bases at J, with 7 bases between. CDR3 sequence: CASSGCYTF. The CDR3 coding sequence is TGCGCCAGCTCGGGATGCTACACCTTC.

This rearrangement joins TRBV20-1 to TRBJ2-3, with 11 bases lining up with TRBD2. The germline V gene has CDR1 DFQATT and CDR2 SNEGSKA (reference sequence). The CDR3 covers 17 residues. Trimming removed 0 bases from V and 3 bases from J; junction bases left unmatched: 8. This chain's CDR3 is CSARDSGLAGGTDTQYF. The CDR3 nucleotides are TGCAGTGCTAGAGACTCCGGACTAGCGGGTGGTACAGATACGCAGTATTTT.

V and J are TRBV3-1 and TRBJ2-1; D is unclear. The CDR3 contains 13 residues. Trimming left V 6 bases short and J 6 bases short, with 12 bases between. The germline CDR1 and CDR2 sequences are LGHDT and YNNKEL (reference sequence). CDR3 sequence: CASSLNQINEQFF. The CDR3, as DNA: TGTGCCAGCAGTCTAAATCAAATCAATGAGCAGTTCTTC.

In this sample, this clonotype turned up once. This chain uses TRBV29-1 with TRBJ1-4, with D unclear. Trimming took off 6 bases at V and 5 bases at J, with 10 bases between the two ends. The CDR3 has 12 amino acids. Germline V gene sequence: CDR1 SQVTM, CDR2 ANQGSEA. CDR3 protein: CSVMDGNEKLFF. CDR3 in DNA: TGCAGCGTCATGGACGGAAATGAAAAACTGTTTTTT.